This TCR beta chain was captured in a study of shared clonotypes between healthy human individuals. Splitting of each subset's genomic DNA was done evenly across several immunoSEQ plates. Profiled with immunoSEQ multiplex PCR; TCRdb holds only in-frame clones, not every one. The sample consists of some 2,000,000 clones, 90% to 96% of them appearing once. Germline values: CDR1 MNHNY, CDR2 SVGAGI (reference sequence). The junction had 13 bases not matched to a gene; V was cut back by 7 bases and J by 10 bases. The CDR3 consists of 15 residues. This clonotype was obtained from a man aged 18 to 30 in good health. The chain employs TRBV6-6 and TRBJ2-1; 10 bases line up with TRBD2. Sequencing was done on a sample of naive CD4+ T cells sorted from blood. Sample subset: CD45RA+ positively selected. CDR3 region: CASNGRTSGALEQFF. CDR3 nucleotide sequence: TGTGCCAGCAACGGAAGGACTAGCGGAGCCTTGGAGCAGTTCTTC.